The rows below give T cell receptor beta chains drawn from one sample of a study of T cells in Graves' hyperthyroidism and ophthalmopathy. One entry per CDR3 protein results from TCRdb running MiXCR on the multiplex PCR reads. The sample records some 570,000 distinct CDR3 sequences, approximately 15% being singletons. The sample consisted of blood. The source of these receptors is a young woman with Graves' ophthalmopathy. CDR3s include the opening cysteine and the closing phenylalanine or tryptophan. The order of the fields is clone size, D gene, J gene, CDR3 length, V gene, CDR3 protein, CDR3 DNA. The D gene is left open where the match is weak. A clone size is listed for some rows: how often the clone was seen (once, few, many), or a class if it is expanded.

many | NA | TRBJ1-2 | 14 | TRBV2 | CASSERSAGLGYTF | TGTGCCAGCAGTGAAAGGTCGGCAGGGCTCGGCTACACCTTC
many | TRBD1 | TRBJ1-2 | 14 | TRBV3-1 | CASSQVRDRGGYTF | TGTGCCAGCAGCCAAGTCCGGGACAGGGGTGGCTACACCTTC
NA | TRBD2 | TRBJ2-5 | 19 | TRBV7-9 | CASSQLGPGTSGYQETQYF | TGTGCCAGCAGCCAACTAGGACCCGGGACTAGCGGCTACCAAGAGACCCAGTACTTC
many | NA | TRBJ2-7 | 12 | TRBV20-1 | CSAEKGQLEQYF | TGCAGTGCTGAAAAAGGACAACTCGAGCAGTACTTC
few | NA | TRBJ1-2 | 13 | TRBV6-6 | CASSYSGENGYTF | TGTGCCAGCAGTTACTCGGGGGAGAATGGCTACACCTTC
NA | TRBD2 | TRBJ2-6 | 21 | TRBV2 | CASSVESRLAGWSSGANVLTF | TGTGCCAGCAGCGTAGAATCGAGACTAGCGGGGTGGAGCTCTGGGGCCAACGTCCTGACTTTC
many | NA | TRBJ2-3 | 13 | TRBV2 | CATTEDGTDTQYF | TGTGCCACCACCGAGGATGGCACAGATACGCAGTATTTT
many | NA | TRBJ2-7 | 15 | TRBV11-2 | CASSSTRGGSYEQYF | TGTGCCAGCAGCTCAACACGAGGTGGTTCCTACGAGCAGTACTTC
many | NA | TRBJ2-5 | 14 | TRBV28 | CASNIGADQETQYF | TGTGCCAGTAATATCGGGGCAGACCAAGAGACCCAGTACTTC
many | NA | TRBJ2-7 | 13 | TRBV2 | CASGGAGTIRGYF | TGTGCCAGCGGGGGGGCAGGGACCATCCGAGGGTACTTC
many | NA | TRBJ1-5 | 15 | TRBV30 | CAWSVRGVSNQPQHF | TGTGCCTGGAGTGTACGTGGGGTTAGCAATCAGCCCCAGCATTTT
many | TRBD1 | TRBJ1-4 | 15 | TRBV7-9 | CASSFPGQGAEKLFF | TGTGCCAGCAGCTTCCCGGGACAGGGAGCCGAAAAACTGTTTTTT
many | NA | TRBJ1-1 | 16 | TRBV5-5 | CASSYARTTKNTEAFF | TGTGCCAGCAGCTATGCACGGACAACCAAGAACACTGAAGCTTTCTTT
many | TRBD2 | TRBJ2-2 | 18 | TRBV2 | CASSLRTRLAGGSGELFF | TGTGCCAGCAGCCTACGAACTCGACTAGCGGGAGGATCCGGGGAGCTGTTTTTT
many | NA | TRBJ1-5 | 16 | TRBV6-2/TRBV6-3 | CASSSGHIYSNQPQHF | TGTGCCAGCAGTTCGGGACACATCTATAGCAATCAGCCCCAGCATTTT
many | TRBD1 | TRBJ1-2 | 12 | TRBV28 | CASQGAVGGYTF | TGTGCCAGTCAGGGGGCGGTGGGGGGCTACACCTTC
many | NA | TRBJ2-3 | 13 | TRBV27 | CAIRALSADTQYF | TGTGCCATCAGGGCGTTGTCCGCAGATACGCAGTATTTT
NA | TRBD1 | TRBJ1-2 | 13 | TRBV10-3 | CAISGRTGSGYTF | TGTGCCATCAGCGGAAGGACAGGGAGCGGCTACACCTTC
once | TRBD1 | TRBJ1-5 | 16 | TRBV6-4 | CASSDSAGTEDQPQHF | TGTGCCAGCAGTGACTCGGCCGGGACAGAGGACCAGCCCCAGCATTTT
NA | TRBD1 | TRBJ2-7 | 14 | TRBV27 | CASSGDSPTYEQYF | TGTGCCAGCAGTGGGGACAGTCCGACCTACGAGCAGTACTTC
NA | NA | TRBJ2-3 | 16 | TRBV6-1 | CASSPTDGGLTDTQYF | TGTGCCAGCAGCCCGACCGACGGTGGGTTGACAGATACGCAGTATTTT
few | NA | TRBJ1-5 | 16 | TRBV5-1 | CASRRGQGGGNQPQHF | TGCGCCAGCAGGAGGGGCCAGGGAGGCGGCAATCAGCCCCAGCATTTT
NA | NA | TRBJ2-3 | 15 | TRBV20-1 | CSAHQWDQWADTQYF | TGCAGTGCTCACCAGTGGGACCAGTGGGCAGATACGCAGTATTTT
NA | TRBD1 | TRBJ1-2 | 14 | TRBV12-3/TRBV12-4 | CASSRTGGSGGYTF | TGTGCCAGCAGTCGTACAGGGGGCTCAGGTGGCTACACCTTC
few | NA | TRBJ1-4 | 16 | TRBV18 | CASSEGSLATNEKLFF | TGTGCCAGCTCAGAGGGCAGCCTCGCAACTAATGAAAAACTGTTTTTT
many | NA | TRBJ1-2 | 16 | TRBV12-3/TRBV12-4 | CASSRPAVGLAYGYTF | TGTGCCAGCAGCCGGCCAGCAGTAGGTCTGGCCTATGGCTACACCTTC
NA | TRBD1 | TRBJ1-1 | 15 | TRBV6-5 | CASSFIPTGVTEAFF | TGTGCCAGCAGTTTCATACCGACAGGGGTGACTGAAGCTTTCTTT
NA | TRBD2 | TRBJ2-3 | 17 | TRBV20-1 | CSARRRSSGSNTDTQYF | TGCAGTGCTAGACGGAGGTCTAGCGGGAGCAACACAGATACGCAGTATTTT
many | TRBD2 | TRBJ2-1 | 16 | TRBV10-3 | CAISDLGEGQDNEQFF | TGTGCCATCAGTGATCTGGGGGAGGGCCAGGACAATGAGCAGTTCTTC
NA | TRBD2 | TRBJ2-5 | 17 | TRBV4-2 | CASSQDSGAGVRETQYF | TGTGCCAGCAGCCAAGATAGCGGGGCGGGAGTTAGGGAGACCCAGTACTTC
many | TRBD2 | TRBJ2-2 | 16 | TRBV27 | CASSLGLAGVAGELFF | TGTGCCAGCAGTTTAGGGCTAGCGGGAGTCGCCGGGGAGCTGTTTTTT
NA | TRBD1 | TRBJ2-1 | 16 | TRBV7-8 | CASSLVGQGAFNEQFF | TGTGCCAGCAGCTTAGTCGGACAGGGGGCGTTCAATGAGCAGTTCTTC
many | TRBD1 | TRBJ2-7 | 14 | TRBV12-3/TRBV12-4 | CASSFDRGVYEQYF | TGTGCCAGCAGTTTCGACAGGGGGGTCTACGAGCAGTACTTC
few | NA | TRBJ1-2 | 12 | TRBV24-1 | CATATTGTGYTF | TGTGCCACCGCGACAACCGGGACAGGCTACACCTTC
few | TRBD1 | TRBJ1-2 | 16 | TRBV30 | CAWKRTGASRVDGYTF | TGTGCCTGGAAGAGGACAGGGGCATCGAGAGTGGATGGCTACACCTTC
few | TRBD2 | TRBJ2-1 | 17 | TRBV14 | CASSRLAGGPLHNEQFF | TGTGCCAGCAGCCGACTAGCGGGAGGGCCTCTGCACAATGAGCAGTTCTTC
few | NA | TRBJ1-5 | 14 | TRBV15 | CATSRERGGQPQHF | TGTGCCACCAGCAGAGAACGGGGAGGACAGCCCCAGCATTTT
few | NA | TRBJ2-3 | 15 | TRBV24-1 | CATRGSRGGTDTQYF | TGTGCCACCAGAGGATCCAGGGGGGGTACAGATACGCAGTATTTT
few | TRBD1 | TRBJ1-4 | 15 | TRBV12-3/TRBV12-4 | CASSPWGQANEKPFF | TGTGCCAGCAGTCCGTGGGGACAGGCTAATGAAAAACCGTTTTTT
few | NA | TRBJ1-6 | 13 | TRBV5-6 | CASSTFEVSPLHF | TGTGCCAGCAGCACTTTCGAGGTTTCACCCCTCCACTTT
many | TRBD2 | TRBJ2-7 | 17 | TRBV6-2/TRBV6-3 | CASSYVYLAVSSYEQYF | TGTGCCAGCAGTTACGTTTACCTAGCGGTTAGCTCCTACGAGCAGTACTTC
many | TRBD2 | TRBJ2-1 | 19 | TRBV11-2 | CASSPLLGLAGGADNEQFF | TGTGCCAGCAGCCCTCTACTTGGGTTAGCGGGAGGGGCGGACAATGAGCAGTTCTTC
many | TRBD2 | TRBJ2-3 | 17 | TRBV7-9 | CASSERLAGGSADTQYF | TGTGCCAGCAGCGAACGACTAGCGGGAGGTAGCGCAGATACGCAGTATTTT
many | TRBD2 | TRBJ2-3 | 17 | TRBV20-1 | CSARDVSAGGLADTQYF | TGCAGTGCTAGAGACGTTTCGGCGGGAGGGCTGGCAGATACGCAGTATTTT
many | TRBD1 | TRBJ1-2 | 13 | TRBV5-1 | CASSLQGNYGYTF | TGTGCCAGCAGTTTACAGGGGAACTATGGCTACACCTTC
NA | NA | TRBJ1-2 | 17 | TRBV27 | CASSLGGRGPSNYGYTF | TGTGCCAGCAGTTTAGGGGGCAGGGGACCATCTAACTATGGCTACACCTTC
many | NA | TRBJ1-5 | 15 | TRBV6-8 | CASSPPDRNNQPQHF | TGTGCCAGCAGTCCACCAGACAGAAACAATCAGCCCCAGCATTTT
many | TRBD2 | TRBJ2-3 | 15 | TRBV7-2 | CASSLISGATDTQYF | TGTGCCAGCAGCTTGATTAGCGGGGCCACAGATACGCAGTATTTT
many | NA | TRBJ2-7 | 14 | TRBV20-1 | CSARPQGLGYEQYF | TGCAGTGCGAGACCACAGGGCCTAGGATACGAGCAGTACTTC
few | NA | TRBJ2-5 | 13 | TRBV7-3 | CASSPGAQGTQYF | TGTGCCAGCAGCCCCGGGGCCCAAGGGACCCAGTACTTC